Listed below are T cell receptor beta chains from one sample, sequenced in a study of blood T cell repertoires in COVID-19. Sequencing was performed with immunoSEQ multiplex PCR; in TCRdb, only in-frame clones are kept and a portion is missing. The table includes 20,000 to 30,000 clones, roughly 94% detected once. The sample taken for sequencing was peripheral blood. These receptors were obtained from a human donor with active COVID-19. The donor label of this sample is uncertain. Each CDR3 is given with its conserved first and last residue. A D gene is named only where the DNA matches it firmly. Only some rows state a clone size, as once, few, many or a class for expanded clones.

cdr3_aa cdr3_nt d_call j_call v_call clone_size
CASSQQHRGPTGELFF TGCGCCAGCAGCCAACAACACAGGGGTCCCACCGGGGAGCTGTTTTTT TRBD1 TRBJ2-2 TRBV4-3 .
CASSLGSGQGNQPQHF TGTGCCAGCAGCTTAGGGTCGGGACAGGGCAATCAGCCCCAGCATTTT TRBD1 TRBJ1-5 TRBV11-2 .
CASSLQGGGSGYTF TGTGCCAGCAGCTTACAAGGGGGAGGGAGTGGCTACACCTTC . TRBJ1-2 TRBV7-9 .
CSVGQGGRQETQYF TGCAGCGTGGGACAGGGTGGTAGGCAAGAGACCCAGTACTTC TRBD1 TRBJ2-5 TRBV29-1 .
CASSYSREEYNEQFF TGTGCCAGCAGTTACTCGAGGGAGGAATACAATGAGCAGTTCTTC . TRBJ2-1 TRBV6-2/TRBV6-3 .
CASRRIAGPSSYNEQFF TGTGCCAGCAGACGTATAGCGGGCCCCAGCTCCTACAATGAGCAGTTCTTC TRBD2 TRBJ2-1 TRBV5-4 .
CASSLPGGGNEQFF TGTGCCAGCAGTCTCCCGGGGGGTGGCAATGAGCAGTTCTTC TRBD2 TRBJ2-1 TRBV6-2/TRBV6-3 .
CSVLGENTEAFF TGCAGCGTGCTCGGGGAGAACACTGAAGCTTTCTTT . TRBJ1-1 TRBV29-1 .
CASSLAAGLRANVLTF TGTGCCAGCAGCTTGGCCGCGGGTCTTAGGGCCAACGTCCTGACTTTC . TRBJ2-6 TRBV5-4 .
CASSDSFREGAVNTEAFF TGTGCCAGCAGTGACTCTTTTCGGGAGGGGGCAGTGAACACTGAAGCTTTCTTT TRBD1 TRBJ1-1 TRBV6-4 .
CASSKERRTGAPRSGANVLTF TGTGCCAGCAGCAAAGAAAGGAGGACAGGGGCTCCTAGGTCTGGGGCCAACGTCCTGACTTTC . TRBJ2-6 TRBV21-1 .
CASSPDRGMFDEQYF TGCGCCAGCAGCCCTGACAGGGGTATGTTTGATGAGCAGTACTTC TRBD1 TRBJ2-7 TRBV5-1 .
CASRYPGVNNEQFF TGTGCCAGTAGGTACCCAGGGGTGAACAATGAGCAGTTCTTC . TRBJ2-1 TRBV19 .
CASSQGDRGWNSPLHF TGTGCCAGCAGCCAGGGGGACAGGGGATGGAATTCACCCCTCCACTTT TRBD1 TRBJ1-6 TRBV3-1/TRBV3-2 .
CASENRGLAYEQYF TGTGCCAGCGAAAACAGGGGGCTAGCCTACGAGCAGTACTTC TRBD1 TRBJ2-7 TRBV30 .
CASSLLQETQYF TGTGCCAGCAGCCTGTTACAGGAGACCCAGTACTTC . TRBJ2-5 TRBV7-8 .
CASSQAAPQGREPLHF TGTGCCAGCAGCCAAGCAGCTCCACAGGGAAGGGAACCCCTCCACTTT . TRBJ1-6 TRBV3-1/TRBV3-2 few
CASSDPSGRATDTQYF TGTGCCAGCAGTGACCCGAGCGGGAGGGCCACAGATACGCAGTATTTT TRBD2 TRBJ2-3 TRBV6-1 .
CASGTPQGTEAFF TGTGCCAGCGGGACACCCCAGGGAACTGAAGCTTTCTTT . TRBJ1-1 TRBV6-5 .
CAWAAGGANVLTF TGTGCCTGGGCCGCGGGTGGGGCCAACGTCCTGACTTTC . TRBJ2-6 TRBV30 .
CASSSMGKRRDSYNEQFF TGTGCCAGCAGCTCAATGGGGAAGAGGAGGGACTCCTACAATGAGCAGTTCTTC . TRBJ2-1 TRBV7-9 .
CASSPNTNTEAFF TGTGCCAGCTCACCAAACACGAACACTGAAGCTTTCTTT . TRBJ1-1 TRBV18 .
CASSFSDTEAFF TGTGCCAGCAGCTTTTCAGACACTGAAGCTTTCTTT . TRBJ1-1 TRBV7-2 .
CASSEALPFGLAGRYTGELFF TGTGCCAGCAGTGAAGCGCTTCCGTTTGGCCTAGCGGGGAGGTACACCGGGGAGCTGTTTTTT TRBD2 TRBJ2-2 TRBV6-1 .
CASSLFAETNQPQHF TGTGCCAGCAGCTTGTTCGCAGAAACAAATCAGCCCCAGCATTTT . TRBJ1-5 TRBV5-5 .